What follows is one TCR beta chain and its context. Unique molecular identifiers were incorporated into the prepared TCRbeta library. TCRdb reprocessed the PCR reads via MiXCR and lists one record per CDR3 protein. The data hold about 980,000 distinct CDR3 sequences, with about 29% observed a single time. CDR1 SEHNR and CDR2 FQNEAQ come from the germline V gene (reference sequence). Trimming stripped 1 base from V and 2 bases from J, with 18 bases between. This CDR3 has 17 residues. These data belong to a study of T-cell reconstitution after alpha-beta-depleted transplantation in children. This chain uses TRBV7-9 with TRBJ2-7; D might be TRBD2 (6 bases). The receptor was isolated from a boy younger than two who had a stem cell transplant for SCID, so the T cells may come from the graft donor. The sequenced sample was PBMCs, mostly from graft donor cells, obtained 360 days after TCRalphabeta/CD19-depleted stem cell transplant. CDR3 sequence reads: CASSLEVQAGRTYEQYF. CDR3 coding DNA: TGTGCCAGCAGCTTAGAGGTCCAGGCGGGGCGAACCTACGAGCAGTACTTC.